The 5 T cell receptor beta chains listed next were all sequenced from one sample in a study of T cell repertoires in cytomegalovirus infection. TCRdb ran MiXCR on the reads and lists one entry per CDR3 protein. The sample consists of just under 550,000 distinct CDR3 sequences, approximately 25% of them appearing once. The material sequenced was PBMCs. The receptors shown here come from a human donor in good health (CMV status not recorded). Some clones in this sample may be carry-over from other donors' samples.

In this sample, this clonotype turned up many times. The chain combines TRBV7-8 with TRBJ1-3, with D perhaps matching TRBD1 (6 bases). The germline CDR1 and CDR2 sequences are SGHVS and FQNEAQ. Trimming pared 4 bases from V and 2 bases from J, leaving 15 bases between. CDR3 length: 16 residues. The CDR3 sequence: CASSSLGRGTGNTIYF. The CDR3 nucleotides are TGTGCCAGCAGCTCCCTTGGCAGGGGAACTGGAAACACCATATATTTT.

CDR3 loop: CASSFPGQGSGYTF. For the CDR3, the DNA is TGTGCCAGCAGCTTCCCGGGACAGGGTAGTGGCTACACCTTC. The chain uses TRBV5-4 and TRBJ1-2; 9 bases fit TRBD1. Germline loops: CDR1 SGHNT, CDR2 YYREEE (reference sequence). V lost 2 bases and J lost 7; bases outside the gene matches: 6. The CDR3 consists of 14 residues.

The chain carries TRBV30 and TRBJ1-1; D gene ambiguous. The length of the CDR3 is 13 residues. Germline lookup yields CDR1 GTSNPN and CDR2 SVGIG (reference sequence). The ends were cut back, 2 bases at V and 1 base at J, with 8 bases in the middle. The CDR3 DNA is TGTGCCTGGAGTCCTAGGTCGAACACTGAAGCTTTCTTT. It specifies CAWSPRSNTEAFF.

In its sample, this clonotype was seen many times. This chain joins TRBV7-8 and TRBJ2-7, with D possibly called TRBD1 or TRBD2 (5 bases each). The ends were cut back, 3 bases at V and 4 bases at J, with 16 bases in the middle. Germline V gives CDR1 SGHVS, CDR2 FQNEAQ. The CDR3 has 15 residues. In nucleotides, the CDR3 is TGTGCCAGCAGCTTGGGACGTACGGGGCCTTACGAGCAGTACGTC. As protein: CASSLGRTGPYEQYV.

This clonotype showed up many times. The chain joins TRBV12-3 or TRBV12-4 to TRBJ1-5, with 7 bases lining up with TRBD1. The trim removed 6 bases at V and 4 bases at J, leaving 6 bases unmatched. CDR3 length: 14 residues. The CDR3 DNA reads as TGTGCCAGCAGATATGGACAGGATAATCAGCCCCAGCATTTT. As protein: CASRYGQDNQPQHF.